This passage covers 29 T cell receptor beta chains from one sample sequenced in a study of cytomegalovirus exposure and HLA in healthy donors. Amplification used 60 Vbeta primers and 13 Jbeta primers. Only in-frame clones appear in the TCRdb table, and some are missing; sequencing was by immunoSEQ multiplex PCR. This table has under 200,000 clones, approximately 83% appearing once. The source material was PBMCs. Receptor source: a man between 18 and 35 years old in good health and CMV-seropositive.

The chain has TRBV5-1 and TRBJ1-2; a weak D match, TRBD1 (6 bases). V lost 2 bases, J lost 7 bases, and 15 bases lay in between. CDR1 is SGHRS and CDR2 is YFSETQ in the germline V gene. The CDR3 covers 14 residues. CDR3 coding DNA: TGCGCCAGCAGCTTAGACAGGCCTCGGGGTGGCTACACCTTC. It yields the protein CASSLDRPRGGYTF.

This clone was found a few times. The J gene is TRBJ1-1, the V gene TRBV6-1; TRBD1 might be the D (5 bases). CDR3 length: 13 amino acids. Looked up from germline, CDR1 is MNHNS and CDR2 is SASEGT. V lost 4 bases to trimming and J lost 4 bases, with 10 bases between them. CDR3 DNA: TGTGCCAGCAGTGCGGGGAGGGGCACTGAAGCTTTCTTT. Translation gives CASSAGRGTEAFF.

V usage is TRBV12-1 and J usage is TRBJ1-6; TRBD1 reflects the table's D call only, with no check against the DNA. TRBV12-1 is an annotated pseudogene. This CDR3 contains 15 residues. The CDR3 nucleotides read TGTGCCAGCAGAATACAGGGGGCGAACGATTCACCCCTCCACTTT. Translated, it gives CASRIQGANDSPLHF.

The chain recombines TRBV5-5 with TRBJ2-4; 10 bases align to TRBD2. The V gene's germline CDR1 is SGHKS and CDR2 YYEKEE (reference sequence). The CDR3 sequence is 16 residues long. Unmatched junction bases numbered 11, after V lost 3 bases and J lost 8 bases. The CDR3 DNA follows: TGTGCCAGCAGCTCAAAGGGGCTAGCGGGGGTAGACATTCAGTACTTC. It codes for CASSSKGLAGVDIQYF.

The CDR3 is CASRGLGSTDTQYF. The CDR3 coding sequence is TGTGCCAGCAGGGGACTAGGAAGCACAGATACGCAGTATTTT. The chain couples TRBV6-1 to TRBJ2-3; TRBD2 matches at 8 bases. This CDR3 is 14 amino acids long. Germline trimming cut 6 bases from V and 0 bases from J; bases unmatched to any gene: 2. CDR1 and CDR2 (germline): MNHNS, SASEGT.

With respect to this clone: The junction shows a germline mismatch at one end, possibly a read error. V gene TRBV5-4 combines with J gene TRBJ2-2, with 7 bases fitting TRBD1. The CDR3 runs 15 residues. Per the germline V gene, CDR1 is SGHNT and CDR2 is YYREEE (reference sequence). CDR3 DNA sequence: TGTGCCAGCAGCTTACAGGGGATAGACACCGGGGAGCTGCTTTTT. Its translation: CASSLQGIDTGELLF. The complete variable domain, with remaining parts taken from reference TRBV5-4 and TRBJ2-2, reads ETGVTQSPTHLIKTRGQQVTLRCSSQSGHNTVSWYQQALGQGPQFIFQYYREEENGRGNFPPRFSGLQFPNYSSELNVNALELDDSALYLCASSLQGIDTGELLFGEGSRLTVL.

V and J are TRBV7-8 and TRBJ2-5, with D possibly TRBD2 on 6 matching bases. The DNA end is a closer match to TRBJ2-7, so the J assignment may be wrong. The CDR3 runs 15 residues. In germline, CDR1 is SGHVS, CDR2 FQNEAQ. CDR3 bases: TGTGCCAGCAGCAAGTACGGGAGTAGCTCCTACGAGCAGTACTTC. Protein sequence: CASSKYGSSSYEQYF.

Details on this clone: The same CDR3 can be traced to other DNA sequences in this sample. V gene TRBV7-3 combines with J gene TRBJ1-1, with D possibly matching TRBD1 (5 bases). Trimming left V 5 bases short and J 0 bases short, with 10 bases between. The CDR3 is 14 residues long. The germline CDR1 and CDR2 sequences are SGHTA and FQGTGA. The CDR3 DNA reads TGTGCCAGCAGCCCCGGGGGTTTGAACACTGAAGCTTTCTTT. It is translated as CASSPGGLNTEAFF.

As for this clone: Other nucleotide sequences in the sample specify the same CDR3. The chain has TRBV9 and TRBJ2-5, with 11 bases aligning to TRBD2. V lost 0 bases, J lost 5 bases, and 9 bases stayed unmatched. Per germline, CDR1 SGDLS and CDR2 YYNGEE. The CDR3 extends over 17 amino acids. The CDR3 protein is CASSVGNPSGGQETQYF. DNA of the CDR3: TGTGCCAGCAGCGTAGGTAATCCTAGCGGGGGGCAGGAGACCCAGTACTTC.

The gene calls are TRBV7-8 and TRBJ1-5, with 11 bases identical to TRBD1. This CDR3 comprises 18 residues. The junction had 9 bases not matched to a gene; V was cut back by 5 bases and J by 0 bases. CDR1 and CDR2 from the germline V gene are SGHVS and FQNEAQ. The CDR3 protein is CASSELGTGGNSNQPQHF. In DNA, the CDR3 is TGTGCCAGCAGCGAATTAGGGACAGGGGGAAATAGCAATCAGCCCCAGCATTTT.

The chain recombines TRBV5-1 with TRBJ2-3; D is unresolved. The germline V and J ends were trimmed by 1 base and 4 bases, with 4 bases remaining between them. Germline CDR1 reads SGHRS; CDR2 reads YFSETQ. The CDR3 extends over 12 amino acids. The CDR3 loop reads CASSLYSDTQYF. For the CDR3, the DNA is TGCGCCAGCAGCTTGTATTCAGATACGCAGTATTTT.

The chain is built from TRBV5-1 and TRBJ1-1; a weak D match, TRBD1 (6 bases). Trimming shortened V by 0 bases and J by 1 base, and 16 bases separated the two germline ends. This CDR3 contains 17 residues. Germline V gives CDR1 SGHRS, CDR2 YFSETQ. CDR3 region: CASSLGAPRDTNTEAFF. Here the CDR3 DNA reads TGCGCCAGCAGCTTGGGTGCCCCCAGGGACACGAACACTGAAGCTTTCTTT.

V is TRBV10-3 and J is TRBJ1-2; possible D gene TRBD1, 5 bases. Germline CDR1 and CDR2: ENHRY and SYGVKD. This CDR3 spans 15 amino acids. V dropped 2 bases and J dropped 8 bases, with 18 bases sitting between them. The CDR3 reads CAISEEMAGLTGYTF. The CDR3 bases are TGTGCCATCAGTGAGGAGATGGCAGGGTTGACGGGCTACACCTTC.

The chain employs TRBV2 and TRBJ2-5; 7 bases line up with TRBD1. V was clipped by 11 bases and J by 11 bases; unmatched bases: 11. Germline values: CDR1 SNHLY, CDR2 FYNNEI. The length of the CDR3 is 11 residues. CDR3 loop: CAESYRGRQYF. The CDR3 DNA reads TGTGCCGAGAGCTACAGGGGACGGCAGTACTTC.

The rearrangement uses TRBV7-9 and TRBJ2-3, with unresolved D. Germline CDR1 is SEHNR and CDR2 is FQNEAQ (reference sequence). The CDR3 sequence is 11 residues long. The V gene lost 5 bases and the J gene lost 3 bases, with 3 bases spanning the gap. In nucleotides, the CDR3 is TGTGCCAGCAGCCCTACAGATACGCAGTATTTT. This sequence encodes CASSPTDTQYF.

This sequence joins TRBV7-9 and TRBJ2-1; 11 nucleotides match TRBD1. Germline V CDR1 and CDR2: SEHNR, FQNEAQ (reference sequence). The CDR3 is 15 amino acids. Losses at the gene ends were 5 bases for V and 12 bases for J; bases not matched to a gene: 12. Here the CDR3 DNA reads TGTGCCAGCAGCATTGGACAGGGGGCGGCGGGGGTGCAGTTCTTC. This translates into CASSIGQGAAGVQFF.

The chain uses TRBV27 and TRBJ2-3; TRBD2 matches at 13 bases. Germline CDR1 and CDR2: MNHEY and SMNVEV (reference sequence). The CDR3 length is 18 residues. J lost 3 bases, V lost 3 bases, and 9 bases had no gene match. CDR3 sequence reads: CASSFETSGGYRTDTQYF. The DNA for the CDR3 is TGTGCCAGCAGTTTCGAGACTAGCGGGGGGTATCGAACAGATACGCAGTATTTT.

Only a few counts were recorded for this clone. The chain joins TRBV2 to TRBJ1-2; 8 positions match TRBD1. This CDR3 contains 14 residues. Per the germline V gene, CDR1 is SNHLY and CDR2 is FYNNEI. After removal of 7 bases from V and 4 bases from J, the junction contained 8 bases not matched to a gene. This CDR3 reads CASNPPGGAYGYTF. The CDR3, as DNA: TGTGCCAGCAATCCCCCAGGGGGCGCCTATGGCTACACCTTC.

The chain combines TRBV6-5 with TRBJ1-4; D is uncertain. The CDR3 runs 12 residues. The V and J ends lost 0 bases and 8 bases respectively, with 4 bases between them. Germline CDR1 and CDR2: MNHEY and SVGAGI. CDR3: CASSYSGEKLFF. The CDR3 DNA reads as TGTGCCAGCAGTTACTCGGGCGAAAAACTGTTTTTT.

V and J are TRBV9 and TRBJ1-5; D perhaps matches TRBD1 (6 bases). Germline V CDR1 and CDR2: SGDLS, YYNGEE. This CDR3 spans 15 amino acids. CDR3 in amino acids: CALLGRRGSRQPQHF. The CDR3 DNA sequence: TGTGCTTTGCTAGGAAGAAGGGGGTCTCGGCAGCCCCAGCATTTT.

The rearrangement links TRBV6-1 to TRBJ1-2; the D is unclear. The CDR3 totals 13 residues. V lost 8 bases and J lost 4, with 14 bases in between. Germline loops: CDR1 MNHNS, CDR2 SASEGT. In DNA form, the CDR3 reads TGTGCCAGCTGGGGAACGGCGGGCTATGGCTACACCTTC. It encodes CASWGTAGYGYTF.

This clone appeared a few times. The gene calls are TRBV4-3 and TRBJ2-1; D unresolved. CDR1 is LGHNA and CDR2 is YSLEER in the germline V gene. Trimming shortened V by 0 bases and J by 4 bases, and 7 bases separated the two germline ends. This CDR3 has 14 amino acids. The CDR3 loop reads CASSQDPLYNEQFF. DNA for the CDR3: TGCGCCAGCAGCCAAGACCCCCTATACAATGAGCAGTTCTTC.

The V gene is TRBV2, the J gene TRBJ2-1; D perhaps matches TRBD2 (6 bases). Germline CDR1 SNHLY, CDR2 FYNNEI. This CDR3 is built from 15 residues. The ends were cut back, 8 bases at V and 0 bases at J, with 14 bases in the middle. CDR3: CASGGTAGSYNEQFF. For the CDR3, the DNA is TGTGCCAGCGGGGGGACCGCGGGCTCCTACAATGAGCAGTTCTTC.

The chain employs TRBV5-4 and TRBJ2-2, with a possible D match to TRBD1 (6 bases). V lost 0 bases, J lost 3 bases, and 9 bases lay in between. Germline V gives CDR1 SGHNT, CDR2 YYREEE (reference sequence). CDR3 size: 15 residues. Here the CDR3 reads CASSLVGADTGELFF. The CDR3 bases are TGTGCCAGCAGCTTGGTGGGGGCGGACACCGGGGAGCTGTTTTTT.

The CDR3 DNA is TGTGCCAGCAGTGAAGCGCTAAGGTACAGGGAGAACACTGAAGCTTTCTTT. Its protein product is CASSEALRYRENTEAFF. The chain uses TRBV6-1 and TRBJ1-1; D perhaps matches TRBD1 (6 bases). CDR3 size: 17 residues. From germline, CDR1 is MNHNS and CDR2 SASEGT. The V end was cut by 0 bases, the J end by 1 base, with 15 bases between.

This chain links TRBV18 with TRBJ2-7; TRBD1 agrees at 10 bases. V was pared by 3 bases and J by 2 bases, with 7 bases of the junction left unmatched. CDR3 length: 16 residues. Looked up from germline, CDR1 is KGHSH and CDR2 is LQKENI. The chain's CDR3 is CASSPLAGTGAYEQYF. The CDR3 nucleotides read TGTGCCAGCTCACCTCTAGCCGGGACAGGGGCCTACGAGCAGTACTTC. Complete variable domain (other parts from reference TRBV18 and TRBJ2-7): NAGVMQNPRHLVRRRGQEARLRCSPMKGHSHVYWYRQLPEEGLKFMVYLQKENIIDESGMPKERFSAEFPKEGPSILRIQQVVRGDSAAYFCASSPLAGTGAYEQYFGPGTRLTVT.

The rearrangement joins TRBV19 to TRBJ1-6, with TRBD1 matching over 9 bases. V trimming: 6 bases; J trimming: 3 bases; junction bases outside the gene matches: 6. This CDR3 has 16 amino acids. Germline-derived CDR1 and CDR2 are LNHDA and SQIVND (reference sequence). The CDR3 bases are TGTGCCAGTAGGACACTGACAGGGGGCTATAATTCACCCCTCCACTTT. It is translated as CASRTLTGGYNSPLHF.

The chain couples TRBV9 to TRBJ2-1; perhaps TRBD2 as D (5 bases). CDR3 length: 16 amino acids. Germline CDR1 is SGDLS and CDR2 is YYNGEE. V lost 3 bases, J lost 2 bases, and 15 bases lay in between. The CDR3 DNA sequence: TGTGCCAGCAGCGCCCTAGGCGCCGGGACCTACAATGAGCAGTTCTTC. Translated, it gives CASSALGAGTYNEQFF.

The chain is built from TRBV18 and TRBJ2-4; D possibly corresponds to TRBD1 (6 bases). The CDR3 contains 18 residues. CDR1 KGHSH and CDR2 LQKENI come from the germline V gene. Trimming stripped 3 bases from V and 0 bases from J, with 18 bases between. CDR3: CASSPGHYIHLAKNIQYF. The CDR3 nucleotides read TGTGCCAGCTCACCGGGACACTACATTCATTTAGCCAAAAACATTCAGTACTTC.